The next 3 T cell receptor beta chains were all read from a single sample in a study of cytomegalovirus exposure and HLA in healthy donors. Amplification used 60 Vbeta primers and 13 Jbeta primers. Assay used: immunoSEQ multiplex PCR; TCRdb lists only in-frame clones, some missing. Across about 88,000 clones, the top ten clones capture approximately 5.7% of the sample. The material sequenced was PBMCs. Receptors were obtained from a girl aged 10 to 17 in good health and CMV-seropositive.

The chain couples TRBV5-5 to TRBJ1-2; D is ambiguous. Germline lookup yields CDR1 SGHKS and CDR2 YYEKEE (reference sequence). V was pared by 1 base and J by 5 bases, with 6 bases between. The CDR3 is made up of 12 amino acids. Here the CDR3 DNA reads TGTGCCAGCAGCTTGCGAGGGTATGGCTACACCTTC. This translates into CASSLRGYGYTF.

The chain uses TRBV11-2 and TRBJ2-3, with 13 bases fitting TRBD2. The V and J ends lost 5 bases and 6 bases, in that order; junction bases with no gene match: 8. CDR1 and CDR2 from the germline V gene are SGHAT and FQNNGV. There are 16 residues in the CDR3. The CDR3 protein is CASSGRLAGGPDTQYF. For the CDR3, the DNA is TGTGCCAGCAGCGGAAGACTAGCGGGGGGTCCGGATACGCAGTATTTT. The full variable domain, completed using reference TRBV11-2 and TRBJ2-3, is EAGVAQSPRYKIIEKRQSVAFWCNPISGHATLYWYQQILGQGPKLLIQFQNNGVVDDSQLPKDRFSAERLKGVDSTLKIQPAKLEDSAVYLCASSGRLAGGPDTQYFGPGTRLTVL.

The chain carries TRBV9 and TRBJ2-2; D gene unclear. The germline V gene has CDR1 SGDLS and CDR2 YYNGEE. This CDR3 spans 13 amino acids. V was shortened by 4 bases and J by 1 base, with 5 bases between the two germline ends. CDR3 loop: CASSQLNTGELFF. The CDR3 DNA sequence: TGTGCCAGCAGCCAACTGAACACCGGGGAGCTGTTTTTT.